The 12 T cell receptor beta chains reported below all come from one sample, sequenced in a study of blood T cells in healthy people across ages. The second PCR ran roughly 7 to 12 cycles with a sample-barcoded 5' primer and J-beta primers. Via MiXCR, TCRdb re-called the 5' RACE reads, giving one row per CDR3 protein. The sample carries under 2,000,000 distinct CDR3 sequences, less than 50% recorded once. The sample taken for sequencing was blood. Receptors were obtained from a woman aged 40 to 50 in good health.

The chain combines TRBV21-1 with TRBJ2-5; the table's D gene call, TRBD1, was not cross checked with the DNA. TRBV21-1 is a known pseudogene. This CDR3 has 15 residues. CDR3 sequence: CASSKGVQGGETQYF. In nucleotides, the CDR3 is TGTGCCAGCAGCAAAGGAGTACAGGGTGGAGAGACCCAGTACTTC.

The chain links TRBV6-5 to TRBJ1-2, with 8 positions matching TRBD1. CDR1 is MNHEY, CDR2 SVGAGI, per germline. V lost 5 bases, J lost 5 bases, and 7 bases stayed unmatched. The CDR3 covers 14 residues. CDR3 sequence: CASSRTGMVYGYTF. CDR3 DNA: TGTGCCAGCAGTAGGACAGGGATGGTATATGGCTACACCTTC.

The chain joins TRBV20-1 to TRBJ2-6; 8 nucleotides match TRBD1. The CDR3 spans 14 residues. The germline V gene has CDR1 DFQATT and CDR2 SNEGSKA (reference sequence). With V trimmed by 5 bases and J by 2 bases, 2 bases remained unmatched. The CDR3 spells CSARRGPGANVLTF. The CDR3 nucleotides read TGCAGTGCTCGCAGGGGGCCTGGGGCCAACGTCCTGACTTTC.

The V and J genes are TRBV20-1 and TRBJ1-2; perhaps TRBD1 as D (6 bases). Per germline, CDR1 DFQATT and CDR2 SNEGSKA (reference sequence). V was cut by 2 bases and J by 5 bases, with 15 bases left in between. The CDR3 has 14 amino acids. The DNA of the CDR3 is TGCAGTGCTAGATATACACAGGGAGCGTATGGCTACACCTTC. Translated: CSARYTQGAYGYTF.

This rearrangement joins TRBV5-1 to TRBJ2-3; no definite D call. With 3 bases removed from V and 2 bases from J, the gap between germline ends came to 25 bases. The germline CDR1 and CDR2 sequences are SGHRS and YFSETQ. CDR3 size: 19 residues. The CDR3 DNA sequence: TGCGCCAGCAGCTCCCCAATGACCCGAAAACCCCTCACCACAGATACGCAGTATTTT. The encoded protein is CASSSPMTRKPLTTDTQYF.

This clonotype was counted a few times. V usage is TRBV6-2 or TRBV6-3 and J usage is TRBJ2-3; 12 nucleotides align to TRBD1. CDR3 size: 17 residues. J gave up 9 bases and V 0 bases, and 10 bases lay outside the gene matches. Germline CDR1 reads MNHEY; CDR2 reads SVGEGT. The CDR3 DNA is TGTGCCAGCAGTTACTCGTACCGGGACAGGGGGCTAGGGACGCAGTATTTT. Translated: CASSYSYRDRGLGTQYF.

This rearrangement joins TRBV9 to TRBJ2-7, with a weak D call TRBD2 (6 bases). Per germline, CDR1 SGDLS and CDR2 YYNGEE. The CDR3 runs 16 residues. Trimming pared 3 bases from V and 7 bases from J, leaving 23 bases between. As DNA, the CDR3 is TGTGCCAGCAGCGATGGGACTCTCCGCACCTCCAATGAGCAGTACTTC. Translating gives CASSDGTLRTSNEQYF. Combining the CDR3 with reference TRBV9 and TRBJ2-7 gives the whole variable domain DSGVTQTPKHLITATGQRVTLRCSPRSGDLSVYWYQQSLDQGLQFLIQYYNGEERAKGNILERFSAQQFPDLHSELNLSSLELGDSALYFCASSDGTLRTSNEQYFGPGTRLTVT.

There are a few counts of this clonotype. The chain recombines TRBV28 with TRBJ2-7; D unresolved. The CDR3 is made up of 16 amino acids. The germline V gene encodes CDR1 MDHEN and CDR2 SYDVKM. V was pared by 3 bases and J by 0 bases, with 15 bases between. CDR3 loop: CASSFGLGRSSYEQYF. The CDR3 DNA sequence: TGTGCCAGCAGTTTCGGCTTGGGCAGAAGCTCCTACGAGCAGTACTTC.

The chain has TRBV20-1 and TRBJ2-5, with 8 positions matching TRBD1. V lost 6 bases, J lost 4 bases, and 10 bases stayed unmatched. Germline CDR1 is DFQATT and CDR2 is SNEGSKA (reference sequence). The CDR3 covers 14 residues. Here the CDR3 DNA reads TGCAGTGCACTTAAAAGACAGGGGCCAGAGACCCAGTACTTC. Translated, it gives CSALKRQGPETQYF.

This clonotype came up a few times. The chain employs TRBV12-3 or TRBV12-4 and TRBJ2-5; 7 bases are a match to TRBD1. This CDR3 spans 16 amino acids. The J segment lost 5 bases and the V segment lost 3 bases, leaving 12 bases of the junction unmatched. As DNA, the CDR3 is TGTGCCAGCAGTTTCCGCATGACAGGGTCGGGGGAGACCCAGTACTTC. Translated, it gives CASSFRMTGSGETQYF.

The rearrangement links TRBV29-1 to TRBJ2-1, with unresolved D. V lost 7 bases and J 3 bases, leaving 10 bases between the germline ends. Germline CDR1 reads SQVTM; CDR2 reads ANQGSEA. This CDR3 region has 12 residues. The CDR3 region is CSDWDSYNEQFF. In nucleotides, the CDR3 is TGCAGCGACTGGGATAGCTACAATGAGCAGTTCTTC.

This rearrangement joins TRBV7-9 to TRBJ2-3; a weak D match, TRBD2 (7 bases). Trimming stripped 9 bases from V and 0 bases from J, with 13 bases between. In germline, CDR1 is SEHNR, CDR2 FQNEAQ (reference sequence). The CDR3 has 14 amino acids. CDR3 residues: CARGGETSTDTQYF. In DNA, the CDR3 is TGTGCCAGAGGGGGGGAGACTAGCACAGATACGCAGTATTTT.